The 21 T cell receptor beta chains in this list originate from one sample, sequenced in a study of T cell responses to AZD1222 COVID-19 vaccine. The protocol was immunoSEQ multiplex PCR, while the TCRdb copy is restricted to in-frame clones and leaves out a portion. This table has 150,000 to 200,000 clones, roughly 94% appearing once. The sample consisted of peripheral blood, taken on day 0 of AZD1222 vaccination. The receptors shown here come from an adult in good health.

The chain has TRBV10-1 and TRBJ2-6; D possibly corresponds to TRBD1 (6 bases). The ends were cut back, 2 bases at V and 0 bases at J, with 11 bases in the middle. The CDR3 totals 17 residues. From germline, CDR1 is WNHNN and CDR2 SYGVQD (reference sequence). The CDR3 is CASSEGRGRSGANVLTF. The DNA of the CDR3 is TGCGCCAGCAGTGAGGGCAGGGGCCGCTCTGGGGCCAACGTCCTGACTTTC.

V usage is TRBV20-1 and J usage is TRBJ2-3; 16 bases are a match to TRBD2. The ends lost 3 bases at V and 0 bases at J; junction bases unmatched: 9. The CDR3 runs 19 residues. The germline CDR1 and CDR2 sequences are DFQATT and SNEGSKA (reference sequence). The CDR3: CSASRGLAGGRASTDTQYF. DNA for the CDR3: TGCAGTGCTAGTAGGGGACTAGCGGGAGGGCGGGCTAGCACAGATACGCAGTATTTT.

This sequence joins TRBV28 and TRBJ2-7; D uncertain. With 4 bases removed from V and 5 bases from J, the gap between germline ends came to 12 bases. Germline V gene lookup returns CDR1 MDHEN and CDR2 SYDVKM. The CDR3 contains 13 residues. The CDR3 is CASSSIDRDEQYF. In DNA, the CDR3 is TGTGCCAGCAGTTCTATAGACCGGGACGAGCAGTACTTC.

This chain connects TRBV18 to TRBJ2-7, with D possibly matching TRBD2 (6 bases). CDR3 length: 15 residues. V was cut by 6 bases and J by 1 base, with 16 bases left in between. Germline V gene lookup returns CDR1 KGHSH and CDR2 LQKENI. CDR3 DNA sequence: TGTGCCAGCTCGCGGGGCCTTCAAGAGTCCTACGAGCAGTACTTC. It yields the protein CASSRGLQESYEQYF.

This clone has only one observation. At the DNA level, this CDR3 is encoded by other sequences in the same sample as well. CDR3 sequence: CASSYRRNTEAFF. The CDR3 region has the DNA TGTGCCAGCAGTTACCGCCGCAACACTGAAGCTTTCTTT. V gene TRBV6-5 combines with J gene TRBJ1-1, with D hard to call. This CDR3 is 13 amino acids long. Germline V gene lookup returns CDR1 MNHEY and CDR2 SVGAGI. Trimming left V 2 bases short and J 2 bases short, with 6 bases between.

The gene calls are TRBV27 and TRBJ1-2, with 8 bases identical to TRBD1. Looked up from germline, CDR1 is MNHEY and CDR2 is SMNVEV (reference sequence). The CDR3 contains 14 residues. V trimming: 6 bases; J trimming: 6 bases; junction bases outside the gene matches: 9. CDR3 region: CASRLAGTGHGYTF. The DNA for the CDR3 is TGTGCCAGCAGGCTGGCCGGGACAGGCCATGGCTACACCTTC.

The chain's CDR3 is CASSWGTDIKGYTF. The DNA of the CDR3 is TGTGCCAGCAGCTGGGGGACGGACATCAAGGGCTACACCTTC. V is TRBV3-1 (or the pseudogene TRBV3-2) and J is TRBJ1-2, with D tentatively TRBD1 (5 bases). Deletions cut 5 bases from V and 8 bases from J, with 18 bases between. Germline V lookup: CDR1 LGHDT, CDR2 YNNKEL (reference sequence). The length of the CDR3 is 14 residues.

The chain couples TRBV10-3 to TRBJ2-7, with a possible D match to TRBD2 (5 bases). Germline V gene data show CDR1 as ENHRY and CDR2 as SYGVKD. This CDR3 is 15 amino acids long. V lost 6 bases, J lost 1 base, and 16 bases lay in between. As DNA, the CDR3 is TGTGCCATCAGCGGGATTTCTAGAAATTCCTACGAGCAGTACTTC. Translated: CAISGISRNSYEQYF.

In nucleotides, the CDR3 is TGTGCCAGCAGTGATTGGGGCGAGGGGTTAGAGACCCAGTACTTC. Translating it yields CASSDWGEGLETQYF. J is TRBJ2-5 and V is TRBV25-1; D may correspond to TRBD1 or TRBD2 (5 bases each). The V and J ends lost 3 bases and 4 bases respectively, with 15 bases between them. In germline, CDR1 is MGHDK, CDR2 SYGVNS. This CDR3 has 15 residues.

V and J are TRBV30 and TRBJ1-5; 8 bases are a match to TRBD1. Per the germline V gene, CDR1 is GTSNPN and CDR2 is SVGIG (reference sequence). Trimming cost V 5 bases and J 5 bases; bases outside gene matches: 5. The CDR3 contains 13 residues. CDR3 residues: CAWGGQGYQPQHF. CDR3 coding DNA: TGTGCCTGGGGCGGACAGGGCTATCAGCCCCAGCATTTT.

The genes are TRBV28 and TRBJ1-1; D is ambiguous. Trimming removed 10 bases at V and 0 bases at J, with 9 bases between. Germline CDR1 reads MDHEN; CDR2 reads SYDVKM. The CDR3 spans 12 residues. The CDR3 bases are TGTGCCATCCGAGGTGTGAACACTGAAGCTTTCTTT. It encodes CAIRGVNTEAFF.

The chain joins TRBV6-4 to TRBJ1-6; 8 nucleotides agree with TRBD1. The ends lost 4 bases at V and 10 bases at J; junction bases unmatched: 9. The CDR3 sequence is 15 residues long. In germline, CDR1 is MRHNA, CDR2 SNTAGT. The CDR3 coding sequence is TGTGCCAGCAGTGCGGGACAGGCCAAGGGCTCACCCCTCCACTTT. Translating it yields CASSAGQAKGSPLHF.

The chain has TRBV6-4 and TRBJ1-2, with D possibly being TRBD1 (6 bases). The CDR3 is made up of 12 amino acids. Trimming stripped 8 bases from V and 8 bases from J, with 15 bases between. The V gene's germline CDR1 is MRHNA and CDR2 SNTAGT. CDR3 sequence reads: CASRDRLGGYTF. The CDR3 nucleotides read TGTGCCAGCCGAGACAGGCTGGGGGGCTACACCTTC.

The gene calls are TRBV29-1 and TRBJ2-2; the match to TRBD2 covers 9 bases. The V and J ends lost 3 bases and 1 base, in that order; junction bases with no gene match: 3. The CDR3 contains 15 residues. Germline-derived CDR1 and CDR2 are SQVTM and ANQGSEA. The CDR3 DNA follows: TGCAGCGTTGACCAAGCGGGAGGGAACACCGGGGAGCTGTTTTTT. This sequence encodes CSVDQAGGNTGELFF.

The chain employs TRBV24-1 and TRBJ1-1, with D maybe TRBD1 (5 bases). CDR3 size: 13 residues. CDR1 KGHDR and CDR2 SFDVKD come from the germline V gene. The V end lost 7 bases, the J end lost 8 bases, and 16 bases lay between the germline ends. The CDR3 spells CATRDIRETEAFF. The CDR3 nucleotides are TGTGCCACCAGGGACATCCGCGAAACCGAAGCTTTCTTT.

The CDR3: CASSRTSYEQYF. CDR3 nucleotides: TGTGCCAGCAGTAGGACGAGCTACGAGCAGTACTTC. The chain joins TRBV6-2 or TRBV6-3 to TRBJ2-7; D not certain. The CDR3 has 12 residues. CDR1 is MNHEY and CDR2 is SVGEGT in the germline V gene. V lost 5 bases and J lost 3, with 8 bases in between.

This chain uses TRBV4-1 with TRBJ1-5, with D unresolved. Germline-derived CDR1 and CDR2 are MGHRA and YSYEKL. The CDR3 sequence is 13 residues long. Trimming took 1 base from V and 9 from J, leaving 10 bases between them. The CDR3 is CASSQALLSPQHF. The CDR3 coding sequence is TGCGCCAGCAGCCAAGCCCTCCTCTCGCCCCAGCATTTT.

The rearrangement links TRBV12-2 to TRBJ2-5; no check of the table's D call, TRBD2, against the DNA was made. TRBV12-2 is a documented pseudogene. This CDR3 is built from 16 residues. CDR3 loop: CASLNPRLGRQETQYF. CDR3 DNA: TGTGCAAGTCTCAATCCCCGGCTAGGAAGACAAGAGACCCAGTACTTC.

This sequence joins TRBV3-1 (or the pseudogene TRBV3-2) and TRBJ2-5; TRBD1 is a possible D gene (6 bases). This CDR3 region has 14 residues. Germline CDR1 and CDR2: LGHDT and YNNKEL (reference sequence). V lost 5 bases to trimming and J lost 4 bases, with 14 bases between them. The CDR3, as DNA: TGTGCCAGCAGCTCCAGACAGGCCCGAGAGACCCAGTACTTC. Translating gives CASSSRQARETQYF.

This chain connects TRBV11-3 to TRBJ2-2; tentatively, D is TRBD2 (6 bases). Germline loops: CDR1 SGHNT, CDR2 YENEEA. Trimming stripped 6 bases from V and 2 bases from J, with 22 bases between. This CDR3 has 18 amino acids. CDR3 sequence reads: CASRRTPGGEENTGELFF. DNA for the CDR3: TGTGCCAGCAGGCGCACCCCAGGAGGGGAAGAAAACACCGGGGAGCTGTTTTTT. Variable domain in full (rest from reference TRBV11-3 and TRBJ2-2): EAGVVQSPRYKIIEKKQPVAFWCNPISGHNTLYWYLQNLGQGPELLIRYENEEAVDDSQLPKDRFSAERLKGVDSTLKIQPAELGDSAVYLCASRRTPGGEENTGELFFGEGSRLTVL.

The V and J genes are TRBV5-1 and TRBJ2-2; 8 bases fit TRBD2. With 1 base clipped from V and 6 bases from J, the junction kept 8 bases outside the gene matches. The CDR3 is 16 amino acids. Germline CDR1 SGHRS, CDR2 YFSETQ. As DNA, the CDR3 is TGCGCCAGCAGCTTGTACGGTAGCGGGATGGCCGGGGAGCTGTTTTTT. Encoded protein: CASSLYGSGMAGELFF.